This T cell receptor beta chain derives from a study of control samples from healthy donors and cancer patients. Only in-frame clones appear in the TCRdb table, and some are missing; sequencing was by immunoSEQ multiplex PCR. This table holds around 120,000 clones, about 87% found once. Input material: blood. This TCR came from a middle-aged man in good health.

The CDR3 sequence: CASSSAGTDLQTREQYF. The CDR3 DNA follows: TGTGCCAGCAGCTCAGCCGGGACAGACTTGCAGACTCGGGAGCAGTACTTC. J is TRBJ2-7 and V is TRBV7-9; 7 bases are a match to TRBD1. The CDR3 has 17 residues. V shed 4 bases, J shed 7 bases, and the junction held 19 bases outside the gene matches. Germline loops: CDR1 SEHNR, CDR2 FQNEAQ (reference sequence).